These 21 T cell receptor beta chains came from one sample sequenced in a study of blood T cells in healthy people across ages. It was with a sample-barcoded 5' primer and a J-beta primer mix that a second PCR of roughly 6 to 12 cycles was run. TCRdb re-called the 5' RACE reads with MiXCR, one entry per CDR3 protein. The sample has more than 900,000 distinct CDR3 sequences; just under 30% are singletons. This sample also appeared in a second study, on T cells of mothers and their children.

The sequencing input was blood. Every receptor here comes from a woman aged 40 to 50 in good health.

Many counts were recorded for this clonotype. For the CDR3, the DNA is TGTGCCAGCCGCCCCGGGGCTGCCTACGAGCAGTACTTC. Residues: CASRPGAAYEQYF. V and J are TRBV27 and TRBJ2-7; the D call may be TRBD1 or TRBD2 (5 bases each). The CDR3 spans 13 residues. The V gene lost 8 bases and the J gene lost 2 bases, with 13 bases spanning the gap. The germline CDR1 and CDR2 sequences are MNHEY and SMNVEV (reference sequence).

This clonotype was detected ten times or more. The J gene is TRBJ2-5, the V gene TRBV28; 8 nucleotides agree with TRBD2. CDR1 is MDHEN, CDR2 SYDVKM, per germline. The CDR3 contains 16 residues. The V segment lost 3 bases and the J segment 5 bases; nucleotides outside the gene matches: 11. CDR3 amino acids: CASSFGSGTPGETQYF. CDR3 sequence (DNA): TGTGCCAGCAGTTTTGGTAGCGGGACCCCCGGGGAGACCCAGTACTTC.

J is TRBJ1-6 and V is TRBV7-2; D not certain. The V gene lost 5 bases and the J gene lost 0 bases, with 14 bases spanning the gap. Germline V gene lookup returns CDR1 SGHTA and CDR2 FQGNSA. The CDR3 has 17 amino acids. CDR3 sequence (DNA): TGTGCCAGCAGCCTCTTCGCGGCGAGCTCCTATAATTCACCCCTCCACTTT. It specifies CASSLFAASSYNSPLHF.

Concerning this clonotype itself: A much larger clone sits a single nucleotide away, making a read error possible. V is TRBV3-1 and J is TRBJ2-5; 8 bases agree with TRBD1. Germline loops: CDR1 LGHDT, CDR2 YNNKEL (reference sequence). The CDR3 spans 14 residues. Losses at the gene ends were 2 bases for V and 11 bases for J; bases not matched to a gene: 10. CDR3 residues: CASSQRTGWREQYF. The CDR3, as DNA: TGTGCCAGCAGCCAAAGGACAGGGTGGAGAGAGCAGTACTTC.

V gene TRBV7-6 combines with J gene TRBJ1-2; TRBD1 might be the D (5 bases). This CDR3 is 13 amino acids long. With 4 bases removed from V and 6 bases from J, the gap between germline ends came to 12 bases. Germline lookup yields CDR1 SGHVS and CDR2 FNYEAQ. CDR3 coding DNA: TGTGCCAGCAGCTCAGCAGGGTGGGATGGCTACACCTTC. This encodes CASSSAGWDGYTF. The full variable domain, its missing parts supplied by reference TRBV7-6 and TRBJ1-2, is GAGVSQSPRYKVTKRGQDVALRCDPISGHVSLYWYRQALGQGPEFLTYFNYEAQQDKSGLPNDRFSAERPEGSISTLTIQRTEQRDSAMYRCASSSAGWDGYTFGSGTRLTVV.

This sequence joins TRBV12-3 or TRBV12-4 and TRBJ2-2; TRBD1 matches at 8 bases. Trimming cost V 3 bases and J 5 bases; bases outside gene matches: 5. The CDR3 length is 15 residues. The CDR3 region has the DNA TGTGCCAGCAGTTTTAGGACAGGGATGACCGGGGAGCTGTTTTTT. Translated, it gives CASSFRTGMTGELFF.

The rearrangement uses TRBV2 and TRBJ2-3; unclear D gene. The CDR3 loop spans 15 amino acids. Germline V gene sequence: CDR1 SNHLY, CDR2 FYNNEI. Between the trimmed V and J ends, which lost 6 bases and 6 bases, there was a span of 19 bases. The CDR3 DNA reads TGTGCCAGCAGCGGCAGATATCTGCTTCTGGATACGCAGTATTTT. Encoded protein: CASSGRYLLLDTQYF.

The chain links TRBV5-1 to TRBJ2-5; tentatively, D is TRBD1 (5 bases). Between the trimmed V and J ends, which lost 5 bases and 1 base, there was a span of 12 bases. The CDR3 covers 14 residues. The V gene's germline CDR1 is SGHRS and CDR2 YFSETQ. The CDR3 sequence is CASSDPGSQETQYF. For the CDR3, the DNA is TGCGCCAGCAGTGACCCAGGGTCCCAAGAGACCCAGTACTTC.

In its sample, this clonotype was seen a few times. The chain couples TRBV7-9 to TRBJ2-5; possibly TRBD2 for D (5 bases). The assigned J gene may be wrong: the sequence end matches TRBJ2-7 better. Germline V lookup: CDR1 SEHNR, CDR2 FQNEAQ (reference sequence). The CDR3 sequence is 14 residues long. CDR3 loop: CASSLALAGHEQYF. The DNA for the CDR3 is TGTGCCAGCAGCTTAGCGCTAGCAGGCCACGAGCAGTACTTC.

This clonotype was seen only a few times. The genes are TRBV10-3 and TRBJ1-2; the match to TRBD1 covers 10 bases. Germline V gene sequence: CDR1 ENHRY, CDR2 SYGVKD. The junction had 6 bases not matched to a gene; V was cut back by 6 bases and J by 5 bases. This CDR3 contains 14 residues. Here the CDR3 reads CAIREGTGEYGYTF. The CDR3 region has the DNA TGTGCCATCAGGGAGGGGACAGGGGAGTATGGCTACACCTTC.

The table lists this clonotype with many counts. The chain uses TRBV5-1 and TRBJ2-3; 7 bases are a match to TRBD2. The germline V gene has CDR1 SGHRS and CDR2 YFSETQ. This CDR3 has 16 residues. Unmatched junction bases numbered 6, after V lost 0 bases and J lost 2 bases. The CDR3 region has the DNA TGCGCCAGCAGCTTGGAGGGAGGGACTACCACAGATACGCAGTATTTT. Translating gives CASSLEGGTTTDTQYF.

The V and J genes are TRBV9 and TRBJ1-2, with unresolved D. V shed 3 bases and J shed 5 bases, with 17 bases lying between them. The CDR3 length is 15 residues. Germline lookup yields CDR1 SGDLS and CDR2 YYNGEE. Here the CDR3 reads CASSARALGSYGYTF. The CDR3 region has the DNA TGTGCCAGCAGCGCCCGGGCCCTTGGCTCTTATGGCTACACCTTC.

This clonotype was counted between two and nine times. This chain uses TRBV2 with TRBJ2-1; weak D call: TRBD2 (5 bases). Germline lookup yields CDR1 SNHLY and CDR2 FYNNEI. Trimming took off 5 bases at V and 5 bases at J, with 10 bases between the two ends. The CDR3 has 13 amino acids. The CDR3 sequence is CASSRGVNNEQFF. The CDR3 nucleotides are TGTGCCAGCAGTCGGGGTGTGAACAATGAGCAGTTCTTC.

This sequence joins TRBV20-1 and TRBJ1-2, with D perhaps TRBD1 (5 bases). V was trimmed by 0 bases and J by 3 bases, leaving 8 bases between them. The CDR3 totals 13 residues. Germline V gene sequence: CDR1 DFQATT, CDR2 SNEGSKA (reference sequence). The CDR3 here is CSAREGVDYGYTF. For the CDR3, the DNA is TGCAGTGCTAGAGAAGGGGTCGACTATGGCTACACCTTC.

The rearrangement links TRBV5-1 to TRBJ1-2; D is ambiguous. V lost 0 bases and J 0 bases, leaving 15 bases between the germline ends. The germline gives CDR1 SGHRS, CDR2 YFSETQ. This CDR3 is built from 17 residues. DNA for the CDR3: TGCGCCAGCAGCTTGGTGGGTGGGCCTCAAGCTAACTATGGCTACACCTTC. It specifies CASSLVGGPQANYGYTF.

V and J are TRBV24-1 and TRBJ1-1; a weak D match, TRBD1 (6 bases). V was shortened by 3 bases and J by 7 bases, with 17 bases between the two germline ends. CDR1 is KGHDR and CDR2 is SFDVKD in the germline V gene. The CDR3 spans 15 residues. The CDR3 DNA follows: TGTGCCACCAGTGATCCGGCGACAGGATCGGATGAAGCTTTCTTT. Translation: CATSDPATGSDEAFF.

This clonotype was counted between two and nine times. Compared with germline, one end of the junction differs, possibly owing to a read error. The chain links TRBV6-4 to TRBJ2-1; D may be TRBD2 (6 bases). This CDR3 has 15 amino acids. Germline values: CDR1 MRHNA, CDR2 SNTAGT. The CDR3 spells CASSDSIRGRNEQVF. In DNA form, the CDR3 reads TGTGCCAGCAGTGACTCGATACGAGGGAGGAATGAGCAGGTCTTC.

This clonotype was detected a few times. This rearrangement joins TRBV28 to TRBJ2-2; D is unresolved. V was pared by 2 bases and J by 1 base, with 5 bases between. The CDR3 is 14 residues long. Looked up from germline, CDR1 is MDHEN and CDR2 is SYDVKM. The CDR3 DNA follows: TGTGCCAGCAGTTTAGGGTGGAACACCGGGGAGCTGTTTTTT. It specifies CASSLGWNTGELFF.

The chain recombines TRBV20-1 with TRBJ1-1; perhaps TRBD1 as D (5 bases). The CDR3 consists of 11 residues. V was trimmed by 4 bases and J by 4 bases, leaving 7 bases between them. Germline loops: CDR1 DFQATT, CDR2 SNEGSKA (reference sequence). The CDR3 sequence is CSAKGSTEAFF. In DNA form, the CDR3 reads TGCAGTGCTAAGGGGAGCACTGAAGCTTTCTTT.

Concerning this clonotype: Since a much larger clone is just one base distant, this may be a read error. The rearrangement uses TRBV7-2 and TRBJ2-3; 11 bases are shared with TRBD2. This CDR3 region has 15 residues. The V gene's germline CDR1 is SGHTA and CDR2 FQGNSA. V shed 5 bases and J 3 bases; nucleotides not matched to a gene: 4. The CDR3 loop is CASSHTSGGTDTQYF. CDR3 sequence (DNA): TGTGCCAGCAGCCACACTAGCGGGGGAACAGATACGCAGTATTTT.

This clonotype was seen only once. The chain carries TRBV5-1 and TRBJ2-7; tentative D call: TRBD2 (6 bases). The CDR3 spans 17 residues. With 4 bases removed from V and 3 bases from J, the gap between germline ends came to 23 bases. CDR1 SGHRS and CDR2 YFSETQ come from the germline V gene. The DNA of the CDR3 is TGCGCCAGCAGCAGTACGATCCGGGACTTGCCTTTCTACGAGCAGTACTTC. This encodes CASSSTIRDLPFYEQYF.